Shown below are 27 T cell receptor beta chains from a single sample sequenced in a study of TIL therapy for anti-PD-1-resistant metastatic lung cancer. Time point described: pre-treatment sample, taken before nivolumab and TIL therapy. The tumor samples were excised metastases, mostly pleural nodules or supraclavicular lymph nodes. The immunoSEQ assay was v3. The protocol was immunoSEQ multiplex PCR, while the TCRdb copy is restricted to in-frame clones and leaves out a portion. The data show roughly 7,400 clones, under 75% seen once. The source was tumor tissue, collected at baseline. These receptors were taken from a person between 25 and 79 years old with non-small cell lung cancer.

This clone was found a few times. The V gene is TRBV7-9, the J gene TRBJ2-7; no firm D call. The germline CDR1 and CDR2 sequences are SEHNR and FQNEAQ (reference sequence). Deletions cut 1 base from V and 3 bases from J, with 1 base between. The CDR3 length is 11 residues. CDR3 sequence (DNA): TGTGCCAGCAGCTTAGACTACGAGCAGTACTTC. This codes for CASSLDYEQYF.

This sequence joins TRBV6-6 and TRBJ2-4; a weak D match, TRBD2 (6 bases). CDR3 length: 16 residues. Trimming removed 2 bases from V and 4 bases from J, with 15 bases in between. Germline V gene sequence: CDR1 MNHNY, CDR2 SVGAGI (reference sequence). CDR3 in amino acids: CASSYQLEGRKNIQYF. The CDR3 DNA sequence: TGTGCCAGCAGTTACCAGCTGGAAGGGAGGAAAAACATTCAGTACTTC.

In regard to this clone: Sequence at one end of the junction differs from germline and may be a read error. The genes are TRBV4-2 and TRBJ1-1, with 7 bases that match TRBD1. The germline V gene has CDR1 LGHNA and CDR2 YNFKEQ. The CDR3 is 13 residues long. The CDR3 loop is CAGSRDRAGEAFF. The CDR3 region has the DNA TGTGCCGGCAGCCGTGACAGGGCGGGTGAAGCTTTCTTT.

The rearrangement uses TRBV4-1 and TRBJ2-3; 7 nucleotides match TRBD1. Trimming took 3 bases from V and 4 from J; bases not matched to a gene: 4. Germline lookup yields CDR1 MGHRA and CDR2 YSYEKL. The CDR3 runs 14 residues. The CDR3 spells CASSQGQTADTQYF. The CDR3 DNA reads TGCGCCAGCAGCCAGGGACAGACCGCAGATACGCAGTATTTT.

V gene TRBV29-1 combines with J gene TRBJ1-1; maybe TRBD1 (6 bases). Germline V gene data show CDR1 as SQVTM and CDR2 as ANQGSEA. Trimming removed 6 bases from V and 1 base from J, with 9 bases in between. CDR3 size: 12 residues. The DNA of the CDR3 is TGCAGCGTAGGCAGGGGGAACACTGAAGCTTTCTTT. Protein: CSVGRGNTEAFF. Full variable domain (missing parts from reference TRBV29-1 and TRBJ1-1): SAVISQKPSRDICQRGTSLTIQCQVDSQVTMMFWYRQQPGQSLTLIATANQGSEATYESGFVIDKFPISRPNLTFSTLTVSNMSPEDSSIYLCSVGRGNTEAFFGQGTRLTVV.

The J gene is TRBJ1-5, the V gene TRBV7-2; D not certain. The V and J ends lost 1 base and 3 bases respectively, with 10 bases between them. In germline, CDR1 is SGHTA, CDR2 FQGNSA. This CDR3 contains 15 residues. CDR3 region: CASSLGDPSNQPQHF. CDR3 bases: TGTGCCAGCAGCTTAGGGGATCCATCCAATCAGCCCCAGCATTTT.

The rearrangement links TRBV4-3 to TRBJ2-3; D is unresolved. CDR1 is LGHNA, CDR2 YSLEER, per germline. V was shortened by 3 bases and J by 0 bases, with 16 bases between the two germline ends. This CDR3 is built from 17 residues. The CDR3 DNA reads TGCGCCAGCAGCCATTACTCGACGGCAACTAGCACAGATACGCAGTATTTT. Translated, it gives CASSHYSTATSTDTQYF.

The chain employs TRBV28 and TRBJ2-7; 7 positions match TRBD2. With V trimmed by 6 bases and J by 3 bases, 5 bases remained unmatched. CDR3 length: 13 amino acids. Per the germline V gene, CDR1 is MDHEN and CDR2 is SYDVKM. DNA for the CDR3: TGTGCCAGCAGCCCTACTAGCGTCTACGAGCAGTACTTC. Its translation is CASSPTSVYEQYF.

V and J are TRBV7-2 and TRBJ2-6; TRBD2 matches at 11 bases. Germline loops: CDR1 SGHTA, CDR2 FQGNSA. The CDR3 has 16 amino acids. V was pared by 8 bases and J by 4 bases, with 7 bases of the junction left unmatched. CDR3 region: CASLAGGRRGANVLTF. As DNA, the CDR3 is TGTGCCAGCTTAGCGGGGGGGCGGAGAGGGGCCAACGTCCTGACTTTC.

This CDR3 is CASSQHIDTSSGNTIYF. CDR3 DNA: TGCGCCAGCAGCCAACATATCGACACTAGCTCTGGAAACACCATATATTTT. V is TRBV4-3 and J is TRBJ1-3; D gene ambiguous. The V gene's germline CDR1 is LGHNA and CDR2 YSLEER. The CDR3 runs to 17 residues. V gave up 2 bases and J gave up 0 bases, with 14 bases separating them.

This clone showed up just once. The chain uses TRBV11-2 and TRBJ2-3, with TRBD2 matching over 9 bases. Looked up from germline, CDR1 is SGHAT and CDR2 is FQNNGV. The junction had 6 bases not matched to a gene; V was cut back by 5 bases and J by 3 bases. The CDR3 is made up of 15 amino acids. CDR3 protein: CASSVAGVGTDTQYF. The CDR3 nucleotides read TGTGCCAGCAGCGTAGCGGGAGTCGGGACAGATACGCAGTATTTT.

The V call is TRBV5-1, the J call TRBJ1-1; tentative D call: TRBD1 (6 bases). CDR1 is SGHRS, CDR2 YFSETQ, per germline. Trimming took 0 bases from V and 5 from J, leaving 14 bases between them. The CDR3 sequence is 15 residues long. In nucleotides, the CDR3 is TGCGCCAGCAGCTTGGACAGGGTTGTAGGTACTGAAGCTTTCTTT. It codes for CASSLDRVVGTEAFF. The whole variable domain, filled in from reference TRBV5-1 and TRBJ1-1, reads KAGVTQTPRYLIKTRGQQVTLSCSPISGHRSVSWYQQTPGQGLQFLFEYFSETQRNKGNFPGRFSGRQFSNSRSEMNVSTLELGDSALYLCASSLDRVVGTEAFFGQGTRLTVV.

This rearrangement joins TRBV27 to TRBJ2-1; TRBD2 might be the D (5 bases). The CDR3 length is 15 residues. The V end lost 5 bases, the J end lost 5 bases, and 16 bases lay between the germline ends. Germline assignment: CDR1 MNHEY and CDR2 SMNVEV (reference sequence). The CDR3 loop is CASSQPGTKNNEQFF. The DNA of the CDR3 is TGTGCCAGCAGTCAACCGGGAACCAAAAACAATGAGCAGTTCTTC.

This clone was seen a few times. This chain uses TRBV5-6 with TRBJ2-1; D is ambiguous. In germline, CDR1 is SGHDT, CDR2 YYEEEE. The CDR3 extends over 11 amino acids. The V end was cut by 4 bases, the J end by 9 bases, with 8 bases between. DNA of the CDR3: TGTGCCAGCAGCGTATTTGGTGAGCAGTTCTTC. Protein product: CASSVFGEQFF.

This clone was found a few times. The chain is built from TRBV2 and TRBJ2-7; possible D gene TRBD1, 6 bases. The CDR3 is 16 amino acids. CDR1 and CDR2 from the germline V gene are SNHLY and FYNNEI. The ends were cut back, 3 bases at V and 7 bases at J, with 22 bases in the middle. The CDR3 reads CASSDGMLGTLGEQYF. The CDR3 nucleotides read TGTGCCAGCAGTGATGGTATGCTGGGGACACTTGGAGAGCAGTACTTC.

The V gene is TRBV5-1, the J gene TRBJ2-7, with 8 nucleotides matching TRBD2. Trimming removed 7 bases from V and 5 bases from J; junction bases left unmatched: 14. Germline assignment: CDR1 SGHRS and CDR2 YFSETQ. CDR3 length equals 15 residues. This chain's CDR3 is CASPLRWRGADEQYF. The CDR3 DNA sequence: TGCGCCAGCCCTCTCAGGTGGCGGGGGGCCGACGAGCAGTACTTC. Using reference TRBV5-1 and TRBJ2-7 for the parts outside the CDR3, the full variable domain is KAGVTQTPRYLIKTRGQQVTLSCSPISGHRSVSWYQQTPGQGLQFLFEYFSETQRNKGNFPGRFSGRQFSNSRSEMNVSTLELGDSALYLCASPLRWRGADEQYFGPGTRLTVT.

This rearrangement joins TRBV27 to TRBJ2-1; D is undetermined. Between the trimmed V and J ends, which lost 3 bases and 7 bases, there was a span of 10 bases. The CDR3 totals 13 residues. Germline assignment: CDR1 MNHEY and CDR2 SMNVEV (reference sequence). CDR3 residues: CASSFARWNEQFF. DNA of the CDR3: TGTGCCAGCAGTTTCGCTAGATGGAATGAGCAGTTCTTC.

The CDR3 reads CASSYPANLAKNIQYF. CDR3 nucleotide sequence: TGTGCCAGCAGTTACCCCGCGAACCTAGCCAAAAACATTCAGTACTTC. The V gene is TRBV6-6, the J gene TRBJ2-4; D gene ambiguous. Looked up from germline, CDR1 is MNHNY and CDR2 is SVGAGI (reference sequence). V was shortened by 2 bases and J by 0 bases, with 11 bases between the two germline ends. The CDR3 is made up of 16 amino acids.

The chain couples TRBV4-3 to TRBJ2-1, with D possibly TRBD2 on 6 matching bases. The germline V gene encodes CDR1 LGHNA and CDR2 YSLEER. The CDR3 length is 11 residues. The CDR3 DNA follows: TGCGCGGGGGGAGGCTACAATGAGCAGTTCTTC. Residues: CAGGGYNEQFF.

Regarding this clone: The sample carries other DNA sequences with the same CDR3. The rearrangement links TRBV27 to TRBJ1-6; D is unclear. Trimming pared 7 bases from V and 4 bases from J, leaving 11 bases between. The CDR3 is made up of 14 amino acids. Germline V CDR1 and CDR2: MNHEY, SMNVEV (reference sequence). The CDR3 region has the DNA TGTGCCAGCACCGGTGGATCTTATAATTCACCCCTCCACTTT. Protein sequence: CASTGGSYNSPLHF.

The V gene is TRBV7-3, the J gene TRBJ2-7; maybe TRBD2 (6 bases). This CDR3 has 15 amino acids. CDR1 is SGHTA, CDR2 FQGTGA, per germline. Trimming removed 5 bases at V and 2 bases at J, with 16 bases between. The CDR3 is CASSVGPGLPYEQYF. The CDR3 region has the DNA TGTGCCAGCAGCGTAGGGCCCGGACTACCCTACGAGCAGTACTTC.

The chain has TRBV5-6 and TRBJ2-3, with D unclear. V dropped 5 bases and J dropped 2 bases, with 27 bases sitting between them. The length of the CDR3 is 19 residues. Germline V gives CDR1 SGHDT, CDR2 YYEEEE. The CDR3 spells CASRNYQRSSSRSTDTQYF. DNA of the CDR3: TGTGCCAGCAGGAATTACCAACGCTCCAGCTCACGCTCCACAGATACGCAGTATTTT. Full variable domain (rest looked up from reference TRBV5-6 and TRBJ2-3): DAGVTQSPTHLIKTRGQQVTLRCSPKSGHDTVSWYQQALGQGPQFIFQYYEEEERQRGNFPDRFSGHQFPNYSSELNVNALLLGDSALYLCASRNYQRSSSRSTDTQYFGPGTRLTVL.

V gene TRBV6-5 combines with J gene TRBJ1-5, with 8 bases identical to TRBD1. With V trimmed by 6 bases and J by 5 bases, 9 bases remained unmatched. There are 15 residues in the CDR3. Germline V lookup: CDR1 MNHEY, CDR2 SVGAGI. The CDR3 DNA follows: TGTGCCAGCAGCCTATCAGGGGGCGCCGATCAGCCCCAGCATTTT. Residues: CASSLSGGADQPQHF.

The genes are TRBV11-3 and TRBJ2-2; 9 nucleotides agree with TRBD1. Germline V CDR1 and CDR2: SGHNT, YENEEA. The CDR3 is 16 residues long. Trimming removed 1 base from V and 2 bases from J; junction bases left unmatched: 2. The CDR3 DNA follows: TGTGCCAGCAGCTTAGTGGGACAGGGAAACACCGGGGAGCTGTTTTTT. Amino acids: CASSLVGQGNTGELFF.

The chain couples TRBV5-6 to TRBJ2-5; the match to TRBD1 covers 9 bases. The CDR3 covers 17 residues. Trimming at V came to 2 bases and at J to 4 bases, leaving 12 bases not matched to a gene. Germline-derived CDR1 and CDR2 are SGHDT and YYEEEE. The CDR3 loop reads CASSFRRETGGAETQYF. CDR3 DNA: TGTGCCAGCAGCTTTCGTCGGGAAACAGGGGGCGCAGAGACCCAGTACTTC. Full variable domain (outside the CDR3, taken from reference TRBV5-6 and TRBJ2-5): DAGVTQSPTHLIKTRGQQVTLRCSPKSGHDTVSWYQQALGQGPQFIFQYYEEEERQRGNFPDRFSGHQFPNYSSELNVNALLLGDSALYLCASSFRRETGGAETQYFGPGTRLLVL.

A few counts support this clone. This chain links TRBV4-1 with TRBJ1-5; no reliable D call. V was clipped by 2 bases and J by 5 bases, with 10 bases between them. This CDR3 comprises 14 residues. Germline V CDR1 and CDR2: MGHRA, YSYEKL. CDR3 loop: CASSQSDRDQPQHF. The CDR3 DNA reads TGCGCCAGCAGCCAATCGGATAGGGATCAGCCCCAGCATTTT.

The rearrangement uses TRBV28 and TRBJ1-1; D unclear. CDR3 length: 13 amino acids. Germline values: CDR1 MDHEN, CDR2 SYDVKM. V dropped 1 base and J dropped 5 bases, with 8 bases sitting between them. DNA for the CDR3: TGTGCCAGCAGTTTATCACTTAAAACTGAAGCTTTCTTT. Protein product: CASSLSLKTEAFF.